This T cell receptor beta chain was profiled in a study of blood T cell repertoires in COVID-19. As for the study in general: From the United States, Italy and Spain came samples of acute and convalescent COVID-19. In each case, the material was cDNA or gDNA derived from T cells, B-cell-depleted T cells, or PBMCs.

Seattle enrolled patients during active infection and tracked them longitudinally. Study processing details: Cell counts per sample came from amplifying reference gene primers. Assay: immunoSEQ multiplex PCR; the TCRdb copy retains only in-frame clones and omits some. The V and J calls and clone size are taken from that table; D and trimming were inferred from the DNA. The sample lists some 220,000 clones, over 80% occurring once. Sequenced input: peripheral blood. The receptor was derived from a woman in her thirties with COVID-19, enrolled during active disease.

The CDR3 bases are TGTGCCATTCCCGGGACAGGGGGGTCGAACACCGGGGAGCTGTTTTTT. As protein: CAIPGTGGSNTGELFF. The chain couples TRBV10-3 to TRBJ2-2, with TRBD1 matching 11 bases. In germline, CDR1 is ENHRY, CDR2 SYGVKD. V shed 9 bases, J shed 0 bases, and the junction held 6 bases outside the gene matches. This CDR3 region has 16 residues.